The clone carrying this T cell receptor beta chain was recorded many times. The antigen is undetermined. TCRdb fed the 5' RACE reads into MiXCR, producing one record per CDR3 protein. The sample includes 450,000 to 550,000 distinct CDR3 sequences, under 5.5% seen only once; the top ten take roughly 3.5%. With 4 bases removed from V and 5 bases from J, the gap between germline ends came to 15 bases. The CDR3 is made up of 14 amino acids. Germline V gives CDR1 SQVTM, CDR2 ANQGSEA. This specimen belongs to a study of CD8 T cells in ankylosing spondylitis. Study results and limitations: Disease-linked clones were found to be CD8+ and relatively rare in peripheral blood. Apparently characteristic of ankylosing spondylitis blood was a TCR beta motif (about 8 highly homologous variants).

Sequencing used blood, either unsorted or a sorted T cell fraction (not recorded which). The TCR originated in a male donor with ankylosing spondylitis. The chain carries TRBV29-1 and TRBJ2-1; D gene ambiguous. In DNA form, the CDR3 reads TGCAGCGTTGGACCAACTGGACGTAACAATGAGCAGTTCTTC. It encodes CSVGPTGRNNEQFF.